This TCR beta chain was recovered during a study of human T cells and chemical hapten exposure. Looking at the study overall: Patches with 0.01% DPC went on the upper back, and the tests were read at 6 days.

In this sample, this clonotype turned up a few times. The time point was: patch test 3, about 24 weeks after DPC sensitization. The treatment was: therapeutic diphenylcyclopropenone sensitization with weekly scalp DPC. Blood draws came before every patch-test application. Authors' methods: Across samples, TCR counts had a median of about 92,000 and ranged from about 23,224 to 700,000. TCRdb reprocessed the RACE reads via MiXCR and lists one record per CDR3 protein. In this record, the V and J calls reflect TCRdb's handling and not the investigators' own analysis. The sample yields more than 150,000 distinct CDR3 sequences, around 25% seen once. V shed 8 bases, J shed 3 bases, and the junction held 3 bases outside the gene matches. Germline V gene sequence: CDR1 ENHRY, CDR2 SYGVKD. The CDR3 runs 12 residues.

The source material was whole blood, sampled in connection with sensitization to the hapten diphenylcyclopropenone (DPC). V is TRBV10-3 and J is TRBJ2-5, with 7 bases aligning to TRBD2. This clonotype was obtained from a woman in her forties with alopecia areata. Some clones in this sample may be carry-over from other donors' samples. DNA for the CDR3: TGTGCCATCCGGGGGGTGGAAGAGACCCAGTACTTC. Its translation: CAIRGVEETQYF.